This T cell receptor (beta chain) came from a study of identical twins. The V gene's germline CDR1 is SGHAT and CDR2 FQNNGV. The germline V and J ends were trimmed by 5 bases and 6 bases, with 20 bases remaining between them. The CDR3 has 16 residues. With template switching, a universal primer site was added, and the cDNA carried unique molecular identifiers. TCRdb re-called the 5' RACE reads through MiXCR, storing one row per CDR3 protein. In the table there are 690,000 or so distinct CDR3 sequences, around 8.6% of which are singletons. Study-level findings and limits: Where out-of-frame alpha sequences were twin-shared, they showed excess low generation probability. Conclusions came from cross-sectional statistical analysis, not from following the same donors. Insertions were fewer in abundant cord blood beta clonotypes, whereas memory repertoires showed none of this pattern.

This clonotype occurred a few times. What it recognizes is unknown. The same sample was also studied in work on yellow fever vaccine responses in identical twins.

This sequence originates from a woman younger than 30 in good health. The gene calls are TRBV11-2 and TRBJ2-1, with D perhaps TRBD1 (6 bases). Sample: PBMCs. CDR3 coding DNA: TGTGCCAGCAGCGCACAGGGTATCGGCTACGGCAATGAGCAGTTCTTC. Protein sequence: CASSAQGIGYGNEQFF.